This record concerns one T cell receptor (beta chain) sequence. In the original processing: Nucleated cell counts were estimated from reference gene primer amplification. Clones were read by immunoSEQ multiplex PCR, and TCRdb kept only the in-frame ones, dropping some. The V and J calls and clone size were taken over from that table, and D and trimming were inferred from the DNA. The table includes about 230,000 clones, around 80% detected once. This entry is derived from a study of blood T cell repertoires in COVID-19. Whole-study context: The origin of the acute and convalescent COVID-19 samples was the United States, Italy and Spain.

The sequenced material came from peripheral blood. The origin of this receptor is a man aged 35 to 55 who had recovered from COVID-19.

The CDR3 region has the DNA TGCAGCGTTGAAGACTCGGGCAGGGCGGACGAGCAGTACTTC. It codes for CSVEDSGRADEQYF. The V gene is TRBV29-1, the J gene TRBJ2-7; the D gene is possibly TRBD1 (5 bases). Germline assignment: CDR1 SQVTM and CDR2 ANQGSEA. This CDR3 region has 14 residues. The ends were cut back, 0 bases at V and 5 bases at J, with 14 bases in the middle.